This T cell receptor beta chain comes out of a study of T cell responses to AZD1222 COVID-19 vaccine (dated by TCRdb to about 2021). About the study as a whole: Because spike-specific TCR depth and breadth did not differ between the two schedules, AZD1222 recipients who got a second dose at roughly 4 weeks were pooled with those who got a second dose at roughly 12 weeks. A total of 233 trial participants underwent TCR sequencing, of whom some 200 had received two doses of AZD1222 and about 26 had received two doses of the MenACWY control vaccine. Trial participants were enrolled into age subgroups of 18-55, 56-69 and 70-plus years, which contained about 150, 27 and 61 TCR-sequenced participants, respectively. Beyond this particular receptor, the publication reports: Conclusions about previously exposed vaccinees were limited because only a handful of AZD1222 recipients were SARS-CoV-2 seropositive at baseline. Because no day 14 peak-response samples were available, the repertoires could be characterized only after the peak T cell response. After two AZD1222 doses, both the breadth and the depth of spike-specific TCRs were significantly higher than at day 0 and than in MenACWY recipients. Most participants were white British and females outnumbered males, and the authors suggested that clonal diversity may have been underestimated. The 56-69-year group was small, and its depth increase did not reach significance, likely because of low power. Nearly half of unique spike-specific TCRs reportedly recognized epitopes outside regions mutated in the B.1.351 and B.1.1.7 variants. CD4 TCRs associated with the vaccine covered the entire spike protein, and the dominant responses were in regions 160-218 and 743-854.

Explained via the paper, the time point label denotes: baseline before first vaccination. Vaccinee samples came from UK trials COV001 and COV002, including a single-blind randomized controlled phase 2/3 trial of AZD1222 (ChAdOx1 nCoV-19) in healthy adults. For TCRbeta chain sequencing, PBMC samples were collected from trial participants at day 0 and at day 28 after the second dose. The trim is 3 bases for V and 0 bases for J, with a gap of 9 bases between the germline ends. From the germline V gene, CDR1 is MNHEY and CDR2 is SVGEGT. The CDR3 has 14 amino acids, counting the end cysteine and phenylalanine. Only CDR3 DNA is held: 42 bases, read in frame from base 1. The CDR3 regions of human TCRbeta chains were analyzed by immunosequencing. The published analysis was carried out like this. TCRs in the repertoires were matched against a reference library of SARS-CoV-2-specific TCRs that had been generated with the MIRA antigen-specificity platform. Breadth meant the fraction of unique TCRs that were SARS-CoV-2-associated, whereas depth meant the fraction of total T cells that were SARS-CoV-2-associated. Using the MIRA data, each spike-specific TCR was mapped to the spike region that the TCR reacts to and placed in a CD4 or CD8 class. Log10-transformed breadth and depth values were compared by one-way ANOVA with Sidak's multiple comparisons tests. Entries here come from immuneACCESS through TCRdb and include only in-frame sequences with V and J called. Some clones fail to appear in such tables; in the studies checked, an unresolved V gene covers under half of the shortfall, and the cause of the remainder is unknown. V, J and clone size are those of that table, while D and trimming were read from the DNA. The table for this sample lists some 180,000 clones; around 90% of them were counted only once. The ten most abundant clones make up 1.5% to 2% of the sample.

As to this clone: Its antigen remains undetermined. No much larger clone is present one base from it, and per-base qualities are unavailable.

This receptor chain uses TRBV6-2 or TRBV6-3 and TRBJ2-7, with the D segment identity uncertain. The input for sequencing was peripheral blood, taken on day 0 of AZD1222 vaccination. This TCR derives from an adult in good health. The nucleotide sequence is given as TGTGCCAGCAGTTATGGACGAGCCTCCTACGAGCAGTACTTC. This translates into CASSYGRASYEQYF.